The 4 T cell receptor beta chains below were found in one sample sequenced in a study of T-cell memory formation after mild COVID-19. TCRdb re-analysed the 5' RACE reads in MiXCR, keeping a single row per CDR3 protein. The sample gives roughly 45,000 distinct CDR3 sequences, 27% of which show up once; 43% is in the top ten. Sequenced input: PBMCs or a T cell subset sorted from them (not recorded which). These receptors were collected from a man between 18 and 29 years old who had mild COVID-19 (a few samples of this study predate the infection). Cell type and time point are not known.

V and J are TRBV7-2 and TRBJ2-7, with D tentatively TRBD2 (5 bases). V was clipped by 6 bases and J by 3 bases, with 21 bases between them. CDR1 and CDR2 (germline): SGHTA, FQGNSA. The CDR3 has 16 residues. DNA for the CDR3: TGTGCCAGCAGACTAGTGGCGGCAGGCGCCTACTACGAGCAGTACTTC. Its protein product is CASRLVAAGAYYEQYF.

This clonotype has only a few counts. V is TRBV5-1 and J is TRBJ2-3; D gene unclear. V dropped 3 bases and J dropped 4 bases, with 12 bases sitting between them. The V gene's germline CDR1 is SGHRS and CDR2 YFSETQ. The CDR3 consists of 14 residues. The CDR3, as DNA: TGCGCCAGCAGCTCCCCATCCCGGGCAGATACGCAGTATTTT. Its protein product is CASSSPSRADTQYF.

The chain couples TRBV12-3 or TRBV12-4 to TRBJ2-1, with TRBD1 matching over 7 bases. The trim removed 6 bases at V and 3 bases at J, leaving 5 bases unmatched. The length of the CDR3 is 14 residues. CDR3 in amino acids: CASSRDSVYNEQFF. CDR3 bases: TGTGCCAGCAGCCGGGACAGTGTCTACAATGAGCAGTTCTTC.

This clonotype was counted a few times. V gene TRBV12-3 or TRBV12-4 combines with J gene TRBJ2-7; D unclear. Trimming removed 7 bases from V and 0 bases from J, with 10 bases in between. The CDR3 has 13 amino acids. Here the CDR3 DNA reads TGTGCCAGCACTCAGACGGACTCCTACGAGCAGTACTTC. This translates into CASTQTDSYEQYF.